What follows are 5 T cell receptor beta chains derived from one specimen sequenced in a study of T cell responses to AZD1222 COVID-19 vaccine. Measured with immunoSEQ multiplex PCR; TCRdb has only the in-frame clones, and not every one. The repertoire holds 95,000 to 100,000 clones, with 85% to 90% as singletons. The sample here was peripheral blood, taken 28 days after the second AZD1222 dose. These receptor sequences come from an adult who received the AZD1222 COVID-19 vaccine.

The chain couples TRBV29-1 to TRBJ2-7, with 7 bases that match TRBD2. The CDR3 is 12 amino acids. Germline V gene lookup returns CDR1 SQVTM and CDR2 ANQGSEA. Trimming cost V 7 bases and J 0 bases; bases outside gene matches: 3. This CDR3 is CSDGGSSYEQYF. The CDR3 region has the DNA TGCAGCGACGGGGGGAGCTCCTACGAGCAGTACTTC.

Comments on this clone: The sample has other DNA sequences that encode this CDR3 too. The chain employs TRBV6-5 and TRBJ2-7; D is undetermined. CDR1 and CDR2 (germline): MNHEY, SVGAGI. The CDR3 has 15 amino acids. The ends were cut back, 7 bases at V and 2 bases at J, with 18 bases in the middle. The CDR3, as DNA: TGTGCCAGCACCATTTTTACAGAAACAACCTACGAGCAGTACTTC. Residues: CASTIFTETTYEQYF.

The chain links TRBV3-1 (or the pseudogene TRBV3-2) to TRBJ2-4; 7 positions match TRBD2. Losses at the gene ends were 1 base for V and 6 bases for J; bases not matched to a gene: 3. CDR1 and CDR2 from the germline V gene are LGHDT and YNNKEL (reference sequence). The CDR3 is 14 residues long. CDR3 nucleotides: TGTGCCAGCAGCCAAGGACCGGGAGGAAACATTCAGTACTTC. Translated: CASSQGPGGNIQYF.

V usage is TRBV7-8 and J usage is TRBJ1-1; D might be TRBD1 (6 bases). This CDR3 spans 15 amino acids. Germline CDR1 is SGHVS and CDR2 is FQNEAQ. V was pared by 7 bases and J by 5 bases, with 20 bases between. CDR3 protein: CASTPRRGIKTEAFF. In nucleotides, the CDR3 is TGTGCCAGCACTCCCCGGAGGGGGATAAAAACTGAAGCTTTCTTT. Variable domain in full (rest from reference TRBV7-8 and TRBJ1-1): GAGVSQSPRYKVAKRGQDVALRCDPISGHVSLFWYQQALGQGPEFLTYFQNEAQLDKSGLPSDRFFAERPEGSVSTLKIQRTQQEDSAVYLCASTPRRGIKTEAFFGQGTRLTVV.

This sequence joins TRBV11-2 and TRBJ2-1; the D gene is possibly TRBD2 (6 bases). With 4 bases removed from V and 14 bases from J, the gap between germline ends came to 21 bases. The CDR3 is 14 residues long. The germline V gene encodes CDR1 SGHAT and CDR2 FQNNGV. CDR3 DNA sequence: TGTGCCAGCAGCTCCGTACGGGACTCCTCAGTGAAGTTCTTC. Its translation is CASSSVRDSSVKFF.